These 26 T cell receptor beta chains were sequenced from one sample in a study of cytomegalovirus exposure and HLA in healthy donors. PCR amplification relied on 60 Vbeta primers (plus 13 Jbeta primers). Clones were sequenced by immunoSEQ multiplex PCR, and TCRdb holds only the in-frame ones, with some missing. The sample has approximately 130,000 clones, roughly 9.6% seen once. Sequencing was performed on PBMCs. The receptors were sampled from a middle-aged woman in good health and CMV-seropositive.

This clone was picked up a small number of times. This sample includes further DNA sequences coding for the same CDR3. CDR3 in amino acids: CASSLVLAGRSWEKLFF. The CDR3, as DNA: TGTGCCAGCAGCTTAGTCCTCGCAGGGCGTTCGTGGGAAAAACTGTTTTTT. The J gene is TRBJ1-4, the V gene TRBV7-9; tentatively, D is TRBD1 (5 bases). The CDR3 consists of 17 residues. V shed 1 base and J shed 8 bases, with 20 bases lying between them. CDR1 and CDR2 from the germline V gene are SEHNR and FQNEAQ (reference sequence).

This rearrangement joins TRBV11-2 to TRBJ2-7; the D is unclear. This CDR3 comprises 16 residues. In germline, CDR1 is SGHAT, CDR2 FQNNGV. Trimming took 6 bases from V and 0 from J, leaving 18 bases between them. This CDR3 reads CASRRPGGQSSYEQYF. CDR3 nucleotide sequence: TGTGCCAGCAGACGTCCTGGCGGCCAGAGCTCCTACGAGCAGTACTTC.

This rearrangement joins TRBV5-1 to TRBJ1-4; D is unresolved. Germline CDR1 is SGHRS and CDR2 is YFSETQ. V was trimmed by 3 bases and J by 8 bases, leaving 11 bases between them. The CDR3 runs 13 residues. CDR3 region: CASSWSDGEKLFF. CDR3 in DNA: TGCGCCAGCAGCTGGAGCGACGGGGAAAAACTGTTTTTT. Supplemented by reference TRBV5-1 and TRBJ1-4, the full variable domain reads KAGVTQTPRYLIKTRGQQVTLSCSPISGHRSVSWYQQTPGQGLQFLFEYFSETQRNKGNFPGRFSGRQFSNSRSEMNVSTLELGDSALYLCASSWSDGEKLFFGSGTQLSVL.

Many counts were recorded for this clone. The V and J genes are TRBV6-6 and TRBJ2-1; TRBD1 matches at 7 bases. Per the germline V gene, CDR1 is MNHNY and CDR2 is SVGAGI (reference sequence). The CDR3 has 15 residues. V gave up 0 bases and J gave up 5 bases; unmatched junction bases: 4. Here the CDR3 reads CASSYSAGGNNEQFF. CDR3 sequence (DNA): TGTGCCAGCAGTTACTCGGCAGGGGGAAACAATGAGCAGTTCTTC.

CDR3 nucleotides: TGTGCCAGCAGTGACGTAGCGGGGGGGCCTTACAATGAGCAGTTCTTC. Protein sequence: CASSDVAGGPYNEQFF. This rearrangement joins TRBV2 to TRBJ2-1, with 11 bases lining up with TRBD2. Germline-derived CDR1 and CDR2 are SNHLY and FYNNEI. The J segment lost 4 bases and the V segment lost 3 bases, leaving 5 bases of the junction unmatched. There are 16 residues in the CDR3.

V and J are TRBV19 and TRBJ1-6; no clear D gene. Looked up from germline, CDR1 is LNHDA and CDR2 is SQIVND (reference sequence). The CDR3 consists of 14 residues. V gave up 7 bases and J gave up 10 bases, with 17 bases separating them. CDR3 bases: TGTGCCAGTACCACGGGTGCGGGAAACTCACCCCTCCACTTT. The encoded protein is CASTTGAGNSPLHF.

This clone was recorded at least ten times. Other DNA sequences in the same sample also yield this CDR3. V is TRBV7-8 and J is TRBJ2-5, with 12 bases identical to TRBD2. The CDR3 covers 16 residues. The V and J ends lost 1 base and 2 bases, in that order; junction bases with no gene match: 2. CDR1 is SGHVS, CDR2 FQNEAQ, per germline. CDR3: CASSLVGLAGQETQYF. In DNA, the CDR3 is TGTGCCAGCAGCTTAGTAGGACTAGCGGGACAAGAGACCCAGTACTTC.

This clone was picked up a small number of times. This rearrangement joins TRBV7-2 to TRBJ1-5, with D perhaps matching TRBD1 (6 bases). This CDR3 contains 14 residues. Germline V lookup: CDR1 SGHTA, CDR2 FQGNSA. The germline V and J ends were trimmed by 5 bases and 7 bases, with 15 bases remaining between them. This CDR3 reads CASSLYRDGQPQHF. The CDR3 DNA is TGTGCCAGCAGCCTCTACAGGGATGGACAGCCCCAGCATTTT.

This clone has only a few counts. The chain is built from TRBV7-7 and TRBJ2-1; D is uncertain. V was shortened by 5 bases and J by 1 base, with 9 bases between the two germline ends. From germline, CDR1 is SSHAT and CDR2 FNYEAQ (reference sequence). The CDR3 totals 14 residues. CDR3 region: CASSKSRSYNEQFF. The CDR3 bases are TGTGCCAGCAGCAAGAGCCGTTCCTACAATGAGCAGTTCTTC.

This clone was detected only a few times. The chain couples TRBV7-8 to TRBJ2-1, with 7 bases that match TRBD1. The V gene end was trimmed by 1 base and the J gene end by 0 bases; junction bases not matched to a gene: 0. Germline V gives CDR1 SGHVS, CDR2 FQNEAQ. The CDR3 extends over 15 amino acids. CDR3 region: CASSLEGASYNEQFF. For the CDR3, the DNA is TGTGCCAGCAGCTTAGAGGGGGCCTCCTACAATGAGCAGTTCTTC.

The chain uses TRBV2 and TRBJ1-1; D unresolved. V lost 6 bases and J 2 bases, leaving 13 bases between the germline ends. Germline V gives CDR1 SNHLY, CDR2 FYNNEI. This CDR3 region has 14 residues. CDR3 protein: CASSGSRANTEAFF. The CDR3, as DNA: TGTGCCAGCAGCGGATCGCGGGCCAACACTGAAGCTTTCTTT.

The chain is built from TRBV5-1 and TRBJ1-1; 7 nucleotides agree with TRBD1. Germline V gives CDR1 SGHRS, CDR2 YFSETQ. The CDR3 length is 14 residues. V shed 6 bases and J 7 bases; nucleotides not matched to a gene: 12. The CDR3 protein is CASTLIQGIGEAFF. Here the CDR3 DNA reads TGCGCCAGCACCCTGATACAGGGGATCGGTGAAGCTTTCTTT. Using reference TRBV5-1 and TRBJ1-1 for the parts outside the CDR3, the full variable domain is KAGVTQTPRYLIKTRGQQVTLSCSPISGHRSVSWYQQTPGQGLQFLFEYFSETQRNKGNFPGRFSGRQFSNSRSEMNVSTLELGDSALYLCASTLIQGIGEAFFGQGTRLTVV.

The gene calls are TRBV7-2 and TRBJ2-3; TRBD2 agrees at 8 bases. CDR1 is SGHTA, CDR2 FQGNSA, per germline. The CDR3 is made up of 16 amino acids. The trim removed 4 bases at V and 4 bases at J, leaving 10 bases unmatched. Written as DNA, the CDR3 is TGTGCCAGCAGCTATGGGACTATCGGGGGGGCAGATACGCAGTATTTT. The encoded protein is CASSYGTIGGADTQYF.

There are a few counts of this clone. This chain uses TRBV7-8 with TRBJ1-4; a weak D match, TRBD1 (6 bases). V was cut by 2 bases and J by 4 bases, with 11 bases left in between. CDR1 SGHVS and CDR2 FQNEAQ come from the germline V gene. This CDR3 region has 15 residues. The DNA of the CDR3 is TGTGCCAGCAGCTTAAGGGGGTCCCTTAATGAAAAACTGTTTTTT. As protein: CASSLRGSLNEKLFF.

The CDR3 bases are TGTGCCAGCGCCCCGATGGGGACAGGGGTCACTAGCACAGATACGCAGTATTTT. The encoded protein is CASAPMGTGVTSTDTQYF. The chain couples TRBV9 to TRBJ2-3; 10 bases match TRBD1. This CDR3 comprises 18 residues. V lost 7 bases and J lost 0; bases outside the gene matches: 14. Looked up from germline, CDR1 is SGDLS and CDR2 is YYNGEE. The whole variable domain, filled in from reference TRBV9 and TRBJ2-3, reads DSGVTQTPKHLITATGQRVTLRCSPRSGDLSVYWYQQSLDQGLQFLIQYYNGEERAKGNILERFSAQQFPDLHSELNLSSLELGDSALYFCASAPMGTGVTSTDTQYFGPGTRLTVL.

The sample holds a few counts of this clone. The chain combines TRBV6-1 with TRBJ2-7, with D possibly being TRBD2 (5 bases). Per germline, CDR1 MNHNS and CDR2 SASEGT. With 2 bases removed from V and 9 bases from J, the gap between germline ends came to 20 bases. The CDR3 loop spans 15 amino acids. CDR3 sequence (DNA): TGTGCCAGCAGTGAATTTCGCGCGGCCGGCGGAGGGCAGTACTTC. Amino acid sequence: CASSEFRAAGGGQYF.

The rearrangement joins TRBV7-7 to TRBJ2-3, with no clear D. Germline-derived CDR1 and CDR2 are SSHAT and FNYEAQ (reference sequence). V was clipped by 5 bases and J by 3 bases, with 9 bases between them. CDR3 length: 13 residues. The chain's CDR3 is CASSSSPTDTQYF. CDR3 bases: TGTGCCAGCAGCAGTAGCCCGACAGATACGCAGTATTTT.

The gene calls are TRBV7-9 and TRBJ1-4; TRBD1 might be the D (5 bases). The germline V and J ends were trimmed by 4 bases and 7 bases, with 16 bases remaining between them. Germline CDR1 is SEHNR and CDR2 is FQNEAQ (reference sequence). CDR3 size: 15 residues. The CDR3 reads CASSSRWGVGEKLFF. The CDR3 nucleotides are TGTGCCAGCAGCTCCCGATGGGGGGTCGGTGAAAAACTGTTTTTT.

In its sample, this clone was seen a few times. This sequence joins TRBV7-8 and TRBJ2-7, with D uncertain. Trimming took off 4 bases at V and 3 bases at J, with 13 bases between the two ends. CDR3 length: 14 amino acids. The germline gives CDR1 SGHVS, CDR2 FQNEAQ. CDR3 in DNA: TGTGCCAGCAGCTATGAGTGGTCCGACTACGAGCAGTACTTC. Translation gives CASSYEWSDYEQYF.

CDR3 amino acids: CASSLDRGRGGYGYTF. The DNA of the CDR3 is TGCGCCAGCAGCTTGGACAGGGGGCGCGGCGGCTATGGCTACACCTTC. The genes are TRBV5-1 and TRBJ1-2; 9 bases agree with TRBD1. Trimming at V came to 0 bases and at J to 4 bases, leaving 7 bases not matched to a gene. This CDR3 spans 16 amino acids. CDR1 is SGHRS and CDR2 is YFSETQ in the germline V gene.

This clone was observed a handful of times. The rearrangement uses TRBV2 and TRBJ1-3; D may be TRBD1 (6 bases). CDR1 and CDR2 from the germline V gene are SNHLY and FYNNEI. The ends were cut back, 4 bases at V and 3 bases at J, with 13 bases in the middle. The CDR3 covers 15 residues. This CDR3 is CASSVGRGVGNTIYF. The CDR3 DNA follows: TGTGCCAGCAGTGTTGGCAGGGGAGTTGGAAACACCATATATTTT.

This clone appeared a few times. The chain carries TRBV5-4 and TRBJ1-1; D remains unclear. The CDR3 is 13 amino acids. The germline V and J ends were trimmed by 4 bases and 3 bases, with 10 bases remaining between them. The germline V gene has CDR1 SGHNT and CDR2 YYREEE (reference sequence). This chain's CDR3 is CASSRSEHTEAFF. DNA for the CDR3: TGTGCCAGCAGCCGGTCGGAGCACACTGAAGCTTTCTTT.

The genes are TRBV25-1 and TRBJ1-1; D is unclear. The germline V gene has CDR1 MGHDK and CDR2 SYGVNS. Trimming removed 2 bases from V and 7 bases from J, with 11 bases in between. The CDR3 length is 13 residues. Written as DNA, the CDR3 is TGTGCCAGCAGTGAACGAACATTTGGTGAAGCTTTCTTT. This encodes CASSERTFGEAFF.

Points on this clone: In this CDR3 the conserved last residue, phenylalanine or tryptophan, is missing, so a read error is likely. V usage is TRBV4-1 and J usage is TRBJ2-2; no reliable D call. The CDR3 has 15 residues. CDR1 is MGHRA, CDR2 YSYEKL, per germline. The CDR3 region has the DNA TGCGCCAGCAGCCAACGAGACGGAAACACAGGGGAGCTGTTTTTG. This gives the protein CASSQRDGNTGELFL.

The chain links TRBV29-1 to TRBJ1-2; D possibly corresponds to TRBD1 (5 bases). The CDR3 consists of 13 residues. Trimming stripped 5 bases from V and 6 bases from J, with 16 bases between. Germline V gene sequence: CDR1 SQVTM, CDR2 ANQGSEA. This chain's CDR3 is CSVLWGGFDGYTF. CDR3 DNA sequence: TGCAGCGTTCTATGGGGGGGTTTCGATGGCTACACCTTC.

This clone was seen a few times. J is TRBJ2-7 and V is TRBV5-5, with TRBD1 identical over 8 bases. The J segment lost 0 bases and the V segment lost 0 bases, leaving 5 bases of the junction unmatched. CDR3 length: 16 amino acids. Germline V gene lookup returns CDR1 SGHKS and CDR2 YYEKEE (reference sequence). The CDR3 loop is CASSLGTGPSSYEQYF. The CDR3 nucleotides are TGTGCCAGCAGCTTGGGGACAGGGCCGAGCTCCTACGAGCAGTACTTC.